These 11 T cell receptor beta chains were all obtained from the same sample, sequenced in a study of somatic mutations in cytotoxic T cells in rheumatoid arthritis. Sequenced by immunoSEQ multiplex PCR; TCRdb stores in-frame clones only, minus some. In the table there are 25,000 to 35,000 clones, approximately 86% of which are singletons. Sample: CD8+ T cells sorted from blood. These receptors were obtained from an adult with rheumatoid arthritis.

This clone came up a few times. The chain has TRBV7-2 and TRBJ2-7; D is undetermined. The CDR3 is 17 residues long. Germline V CDR1 and CDR2: SGHTA, FQGNSA. V lost 0 bases, J lost 0 bases, and 15 bases lay in between. CDR3 region: CASSLAWAGLSSYEQYF. CDR3 nucleotides: TGTGCCAGCAGCTTAGCTTGGGCCGGGCTGAGCTCCTACGAGCAGTACTTC.

The chain employs TRBV5-1 and TRBJ2-1; 8 positions match TRBD1. Per germline, CDR1 SGHRS and CDR2 YFSETQ. V gave up 4 bases and J gave up 5 bases; unmatched junction bases: 8. This CDR3 spans 15 amino acids. CDR3 sequence reads: CASSEGQGFHNEQFF. The CDR3 region has the DNA TGCGCCAGCAGCGAAGGACAGGGTTTCCACAATGAGCAGTTCTTC.

The rearrangement links TRBV27 to TRBJ2-7, with TRBD1 identical over 9 bases. J lost 6 bases, V lost 5 bases, and 5 bases had no gene match. This CDR3 comprises 13 residues. In germline, CDR1 is MNHEY, CDR2 SMNVEV (reference sequence). CDR3 sequence (DNA): TGTGCCAGCAGTGCCGGGACAGGGTTCGAGCAGTACTTC. Its translation: CASSAGTGFEQYF.

The genes are TRBV7-9 and TRBJ2-2; the D is unclear. From germline, CDR1 is SEHNR and CDR2 FQNEAQ (reference sequence). This CDR3 comprises 17 residues. The V gene lost 1 base and the J gene lost 0 bases, with 12 bases spanning the gap. The chain's CDR3 is CASSLVFADTNTGELFF. The CDR3 DNA reads as TGTGCCAGCAGCTTAGTATTTGCGGATACGAACACCGGGGAGCTGTTTTTT. The full variable domain, in which reference TRBV7-9 and TRBJ2-2 provide the parts outside the CDR3, is DTGVSQNPRHKITKRGQNVTFRCDPISEHNRLYWYRQTLGQGPEFLTYFQNEAQLEKSRLLSDRFSAERPKGSFSTLEIQRTEQGDSAMYLCASSLVFADTNTGELFFGEGSRLTVL.

The chain recombines TRBV9 with TRBJ2-7; TRBD2 might be the D (6 bases). V lost 3 bases and J 11 bases, leaving 15 bases between the germline ends. In germline, CDR1 is SGDLS, CDR2 YYNGEE. The CDR3 is made up of 12 amino acids. The CDR3 DNA follows: TGTGCCAGCAGCGAGGAGGCGGGGCCTGAGTACTTC. Protein sequence: CASSEEAGPEYF.

This clone was found once. This sequence joins TRBV9 and TRBJ2-7; possibly TRBD1 or TRBD2 for D (5 bases each). This CDR3 has 15 amino acids. Trimming pared 0 bases from V and 1 base from J, leaving 11 bases between. Looked up from germline, CDR1 is SGDLS and CDR2 is YYNGEE. In DNA form, the CDR3 reads TGTGCCAGCAGCGTAGACGGGGCCACATCCTACGAGCAGTACTTC. It is translated as CASSVDGATSYEQYF. The full variable domain, rest sourced from reference TRBV9 and TRBJ2-7, is DSGVTQTPKHLITATGQRVTLRCSPRSGDLSVYWYQQSLDQGLQFLIQYYNGEERAKGNILERFSAQQFPDLHSELNLSSLELGDSALYFCASSVDGATSYEQYFGPGTRLTVT.

J is TRBJ2-1 and V is TRBV15; D not certain. Germline CDR1 reads LNHNV; CDR2 reads YYDKDF (reference sequence). CDR3 length: 13 residues. Trimming took 3 bases from V and 0 from J, leaving 3 bases between them. The CDR3 loop is CATSSSSYNEQFF. The CDR3 DNA reads TGTGCCACCAGCAGTAGCTCCTACAATGAGCAGTTCTTC.

The chain recombines TRBV2 with TRBJ2-2; perhaps TRBD2 as D (6 bases). Trimming shortened V by 11 bases and J by 4 bases, and 17 bases separated the two germline ends. CDR1 and CDR2 (germline): SNHLY, FYNNEI. This CDR3 is built from 14 residues. The CDR3 region is CAGPRKEGTGELFF. In DNA, the CDR3 is TGTGCCGGCCCCAGGAAGGAGGGCACCGGGGAGCTGTTTTTT.

This chain uses TRBV6-5 with TRBJ1-1; weak D call: TRBD1 (5 bases). Germline CDR1 reads MNHEY; CDR2 reads SVGAGI. V shed 2 bases and J shed 3 bases, with 7 bases lying between them. There are 13 residues in the CDR3. The CDR3 protein is CASSYQGYTEAFF. The CDR3 nucleotides are TGTGCCAGCAGTTACCAGGGTTACACTGAAGCTTTCTTT.

The chain is built from TRBV29-1 and TRBJ2-7; tentatively, D is TRBD2 (5 bases). The CDR3 has 15 amino acids. The germline gives CDR1 SQVTM, CDR2 ANQGSEA. V was trimmed by 6 bases and J by 2 bases, leaving 20 bases between them. The CDR3 DNA is TGCAGCGTCCCAGCCCCGAACGGGAACCCCTACGAGCAGTACTTC. Its protein product is CSVPAPNGNPYEQYF.

The rearrangement links TRBV29-1 to TRBJ2-2, with TRBD2 matching 9 bases. Germline CDR1 and CDR2: SQVTM and ANQGSEA. Germline trimming cut 1 base from V and 7 bases from J; bases unmatched to any gene: 4. The CDR3 runs 14 residues. The CDR3 nucleotides read TGCAGCGTTGAAGCCAGCGGGGGGTTCGGGGAGCTGTTTTTT. This sequence encodes CSVEASGGFGELFF.